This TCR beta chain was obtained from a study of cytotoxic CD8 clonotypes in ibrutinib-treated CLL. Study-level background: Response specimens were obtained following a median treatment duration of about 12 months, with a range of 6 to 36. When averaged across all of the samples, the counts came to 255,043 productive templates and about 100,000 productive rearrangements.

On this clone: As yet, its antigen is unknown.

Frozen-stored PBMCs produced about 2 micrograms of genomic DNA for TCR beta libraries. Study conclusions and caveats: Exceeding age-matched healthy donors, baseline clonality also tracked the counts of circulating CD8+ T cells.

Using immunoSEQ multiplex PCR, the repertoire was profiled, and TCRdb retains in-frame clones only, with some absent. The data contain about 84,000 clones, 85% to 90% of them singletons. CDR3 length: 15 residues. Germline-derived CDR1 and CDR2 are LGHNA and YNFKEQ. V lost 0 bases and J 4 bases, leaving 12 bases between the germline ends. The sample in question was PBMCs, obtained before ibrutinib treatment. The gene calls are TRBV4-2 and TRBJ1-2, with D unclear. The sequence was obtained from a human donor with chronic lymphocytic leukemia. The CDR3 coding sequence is TGTGCCAGCAGCCAAGATGGGGAGGGAAGCTATGGCTACACCTTC. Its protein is CASSQDGEGSYGYTF.